The 32 T cell receptor beta chains below come from one sample, sequenced in a study of radiation and T cells in renal cell carcinoma. As for treatment: treatment-naive control, cytoreductive nephrectomy. Profiled with immunoSEQ multiplex PCR; TCRdb holds only in-frame clones, not every one. Among about 16,000 clones listed, around two thirds were seen once. This material consisted of tumor tissue, taken from a patient whose treatment was nephrectomy without radiotherapy. These receptors were obtained from a man aged 55 to 70 with renal cell carcinoma.

This chain's CDR3 is CASSSSDPSNQPQHF. DNA for the CDR3: TGTGCCAGCAGTTCATCAGACCCAAGCAATCAGCCCCAGCATTTT. The rearrangement links TRBV6-6 to TRBJ1-5; D gene uncertain. CDR1 and CDR2 from the germline V gene are MNHNY and SVGAGI (reference sequence). The CDR3 length is 15 residues. The germline V and J ends were trimmed by 4 bases and 1 base, with 11 bases remaining between them.

The chain employs TRBV10-3 and TRBJ2-7; TRBD1 matches 8 bases. The germline gives CDR1 ENHRY, CDR2 SYGVKD. The V and J ends lost 6 bases and 3 bases, in that order; junction bases with no gene match: 7. This CDR3 has 14 amino acids. This CDR3 is CAIRKTGANYEQYF. CDR3 sequence (DNA): TGTGCCATCAGAAAGACAGGGGCGAACTACGAGCAGTACTTC.

The CDR3 is CASSASEWLRSSYNSPLHF. The DNA of the CDR3 is TGTGCCAGCAGTGCGTCTGAGTGGCTTCGGAGCTCCTATAATTCACCCCTCCACTTT. J is TRBJ1-6 and V is TRBV6-1; D gene unclear. The CDR3 consists of 19 residues. Trimming stripped 4 bases from V and 0 bases from J, with 19 bases between. The germline V gene has CDR1 MNHNS and CDR2 SASEGT.

This sequence joins TRBV21-1 and TRBJ1-5; no DNA check was done on the table's D call, TRBD1. TRBV21-1 is classified as a pseudogene. The CDR3 has 13 amino acids. The CDR3 DNA follows: TGTGCCAGCAGCCGGGACAGGGGGCAGCCCCAGCATTTT. Translating it yields CASSRDRGQPQHF.

This rearrangement joins TRBV6-4 to TRBJ2-2; weak D call: TRBD2 (5 bases). This CDR3 has 16 amino acids. CDR1 and CDR2 from the germline V gene are MRHNA and SNTAGT. V shed 3 bases and J shed 3 bases, with 14 bases lying between them. CDR3 nucleotides: TGTGCCAGCAGTGAGGGATTGTCGAGGGACACCGGGGAGCTGTTTTTT. It yields the protein CASSEGLSRDTGELFF.

Here the CDR3 reads CASSLLTNTEAFF. The DNA for the CDR3 is TGTGCCAGCAGCTTACTCACGAACACTGAAGCTTTCTTT. The gene calls are TRBV7-3 and TRBJ1-1, with D unclear. The CDR3 is made up of 13 amino acids. V was cut by 2 bases and J by 1 base, with 5 bases left in between. CDR1 SGHTA and CDR2 FQGTGA come from the germline V gene.

This clone is medium-sized in the sample. This sequence joins TRBV29-1 and TRBJ1-2; a weak D match, TRBD1 (5 bases). There are 13 residues in the CDR3. Trimming removed 4 bases from V and 1 base from J, with 10 bases in between. CDR1 SQVTM and CDR2 ANQGSEA come from the germline V gene. CDR3 residues: CSVGTGDNYGYTF. CDR3 nucleotides: TGCAGCGTTGGGACGGGGGATAACTATGGCTACACCTTC.

This chain uses TRBV5-1 with TRBJ2-5; D is tentatively TRBD1 or TRBD2 (5 bases each). The CDR3 is 14 amino acids. Germline V gene lookup returns CDR1 SGHRS and CDR2 YFSETQ. V lost 5 bases, J lost 2 bases, and 13 bases lay in between. The CDR3 sequence is CASSSSGRQETQYF. In nucleotides, the CDR3 is TGCGCCAGCAGTTCCTCGGGGCGGCAAGAGACCCAGTACTTC. Full variable domain (remainder filled in from reference TRBV5-1 and TRBJ2-5): KAGVTQTPRYLIKTRGQQVTLSCSPISGHRSVSWYQQTPGQGLQFLFEYFSETQRNKGNFPGRFSGRQFSNSRSEMNVSTLELGDSALYLCASSSSGRQETQYFGPGTRLLVL.

The chain has TRBV7-2 and TRBJ2-7; D is uncertain. The germline gives CDR1 SGHTA, CDR2 FQGNSA. The CDR3 has 13 residues. The V and J ends lost 2 bases and 3 bases respectively, with 8 bases between them. For the CDR3, the DNA is TGTGCCAGCAGCTTAACAGCAAGCTACGAGCAGTACTTC. Its translation is CASSLTASYEQYF.

This CDR3 reads CASSLRGTRANVLTF. The DNA of the CDR3 is TGTGCCAGCAGTTTAAGGGGGACACGGGCCAACGTCCTGACTTTC. The J gene is TRBJ2-6, the V gene TRBV28; possibly TRBD1 for D (6 bases). Germline CDR1 and CDR2: MDHEN and SYDVKM. Deletions cut 2 bases from V and 5 bases from J, with 10 bases between. The CDR3 consists of 15 residues.

The gene calls are TRBV18 and TRBJ2-1; 15 nucleotides match TRBD2. The CDR3 consists of 17 residues. The germline CDR1 and CDR2 sequences are KGHSH and LQKENI. V was clipped by 6 bases and J by 6 bases; unmatched bases: 9. CDR3 DNA sequence: TGTGCCAGCTCCCTAACGGGACTAGCGGGGGGTCCCAATGAGCAGTTCTTC. Translated, it gives CASSLTGLAGGPNEQFF.

CDR3 sequence: CASSQSGVFYNEQFF. The CDR3 nucleotides are TGTGCCAGCTCTCAAAGCGGGGTATTTTACAATGAGCAGTTCTTC. V usage is TRBV18 and J usage is TRBJ2-1; TRBD2 aligns across 7 bases. This CDR3 region has 15 residues. Germline lookup yields CDR1 KGHSH and CDR2 LQKENI. V gave up 6 bases and J gave up 4 bases; unmatched junction bases: 9.

This clone was recorded once. The gene calls are TRBV11-1 and TRBJ2-5; no clear D gene. Germline CDR1 and CDR2: SGHAT and FQDESV (reference sequence). Trimming cost V 3 bases and J 2 bases, with 10 bases left between them. This CDR3 contains 14 residues. The CDR3 protein is CASSLGNAQETQYF. The CDR3 coding sequence is TGTGCCAGCAGCTTGGGCAACGCACAAGAGACCCAGTACTTC.

The gene calls are TRBV5-6 and TRBJ1-5; 7 bases are a match to TRBD1. The CDR3 consists of 14 residues. Germline CDR1 SGHDT, CDR2 YYEEEE. V lost 2 bases, J lost 6 bases, and 5 bases stayed unmatched. The CDR3: CASSFGQAAQPQHF. CDR3 in DNA: TGTGCCAGCAGCTTCGGACAGGCCGCTCAGCCCCAGCATTTT.

The chain has TRBV7-9 and TRBJ2-5, with 7 bases matching TRBD1. CDR1 and CDR2 (germline): SEHNR, FQNEAQ (reference sequence). V shed 5 bases, J shed 0 bases, and the junction held 6 bases outside the gene matches. The CDR3 is made up of 15 amino acids. The CDR3 region is CASSMGTAYQETQYF. DNA for the CDR3: TGTGCCAGCAGCATGGGGACAGCCTACCAAGAGACCCAGTACTTC. The full variable domain, its missing parts supplied by reference TRBV7-9 and TRBJ2-5, is DTGVSQNPRHKITKRGQNVTFRCDPISEHNRLYWYRQTLGQGPEFLTYFQNEAQLEKSRLLSDRFSAERPKGSFSTLEIQRTEQGDSAMYLCASSMGTAYQETQYFGPGTRLLVL.

V gene TRBV30 combines with J gene TRBJ1-1, with no clear D. V lost 3 bases, J lost 0 bases, and 8 bases lay in between. In germline, CDR1 is GTSNPN, CDR2 SVGIG (reference sequence). The length of the CDR3 is 13 residues. The DNA for the CDR3 is TGTGCCTGGAGCGCAGGTATGAACACTGAAGCTTTCTTT. It encodes CAWSAGMNTEAFF. The complete variable domain, with remaining parts taken from reference TRBV30 and TRBJ1-1, reads SQTIHQWPATLVQPVGSPLSLECTVEGTSNPNLYWYRQAAGRGLQLLFYSVGIGQISSEVPQNLSASRPQDRQFILSSKKLLLSDSGFYLCAWSAGMNTEAFFGQGTRLTVV.

The chain combines TRBV18 with TRBJ2-7; 11 positions agree with TRBD1. The length of the CDR3 is 14 residues. The germline V gene encodes CDR1 KGHSH and CDR2 LQKENI. V trimming: 3 bases; J trimming: 5 bases; junction bases outside the gene matches: 3. In nucleotides, the CDR3 is TGTGCCAGCTCACCCCCGGACAGGGGGCACGAGCAGTACTTC. Its translation is CASSPPDRGHEQYF.

The V gene is TRBV5-1, the J gene TRBJ2-1; the D gene could be TRBD1 or TRBD2 (5 bases each). CDR3 size: 15 residues. Trimming shortened V by 3 bases and J by 4 bases, and 14 bases separated the two germline ends. Germline-derived CDR1 and CDR2 are SGHRS and YFSETQ. CDR3 in DNA: TGCGCCAGCAGCTCGCAGGGACCTAAATACAATGAGCAGTTCTTC. This sequence encodes CASSSQGPKYNEQFF.

This chain connects TRBV5-1 to TRBJ2-1; no definite D call. V shed 2 bases and J shed 5 bases, with 8 bases lying between them. The CDR3 runs 13 residues. The germline CDR1 and CDR2 sequences are SGHRS and YFSETQ. CDR3 residues: CASSFGQNNEQFF. CDR3 DNA sequence: TGCGCCAGCAGCTTTGGGCAGAACAATGAGCAGTTCTTC.

This rearrangement joins TRBV13 to TRBJ2-2; unclear D gene. Germline values: CDR1 PRHDT, CDR2 FYEKMQ (reference sequence). V was trimmed by 7 bases and J by 5 bases, leaving 8 bases between them. The CDR3 has 12 amino acids. The CDR3 is CASKAGTGELFF. In DNA, the CDR3 is TGTGCCAGCAAGGCCGGAACCGGGGAGCTGTTTTTT.

The rearrangement uses TRBV14 and TRBJ1-1; no firm D call. Germline values: CDR1 SGHDN, CDR2 FVKESK. This CDR3 has 15 amino acids. The V end was cut by 1 base, the J end by 4 bases, with 13 bases between. The CDR3 DNA reads TGTGCCAGCAGCCAAGGATCGCCCCGGAGCACTGAAGCTTTCTTT. It codes for CASSQGSPRSTEAFF.

This chain uses TRBV9 with TRBJ2-7; 8 positions match TRBD2. CDR3 size: 15 residues. Looked up from germline, CDR1 is SGDLS and CDR2 is YYNGEE. V gave up 0 bases and J gave up 7 bases; unmatched junction bases: 9. The CDR3 bases are TGTGCCAGCAGCGTAGGGGGACTAGGAAACTATGAGCAGTACTTC. The encoded protein is CASSVGGLGNYEQYF.

The chain has TRBV19 and TRBJ2-5; D is possibly TRBD2 (6 bases). V gave up 6 bases and J gave up 4 bases, with 9 bases separating them. Germline CDR1 reads LNHDA; CDR2 reads SQIVND (reference sequence). The CDR3 is made up of 12 amino acids. CDR3 amino acids: CASRLAGETQYF. DNA of the CDR3: TGTGCCAGTAGACTAGCTGGAGAGACCCAGTACTTC. Complete variable domain (other parts from reference TRBV19 and TRBJ2-5): DGGITQSPKYLFRKEGQNVTLSCEQNLNHDAMYWYRQDPGQGLRLIYYSQIVNDFQKGDIAEGYSVSREKKESFPLTVTSAQKNPTAFYLCASRLAGETQYFGPGTRLLVL.

This clone was seen a few times. V and J are TRBV11-2 and TRBJ1-2; the D gene is possibly TRBD1 (5 bases). CDR1 is SGHAT and CDR2 is FQNNGV in the germline V gene. Trimming cost V 3 bases and J 7 bases, with 6 bases left between them. This CDR3 has 11 amino acids. CDR3 nucleotides: TGTGCCAGCAGCTTGGGGGGTGGCTACACCTTC. Translation gives CASSLGGGYTF.

The V gene is TRBV6-4, the J gene TRBJ2-3, with D unresolved. This CDR3 has 13 residues. The V end was cut by 2 bases, the J end by 8 bases, with 11 bases between. Germline values: CDR1 MRHNA, CDR2 SNTAGT. The CDR3 sequence is CASSDDARATQYF. The DNA for the CDR3 is TGTGCCAGCAGTGACGACGCCCGTGCTACGCAGTATTTT.

V and J are TRBV30 and TRBJ2-2; TRBD1 matches 9 bases. V trimming: 7 bases; J trimming: 3 bases; junction bases outside the gene matches: 6. CDR1 and CDR2 from the germline V gene are GTSNPN and SVGIG (reference sequence). The CDR3 has 14 residues. The CDR3 coding sequence is TGTGCCTTCGACAGGGGGTCGTACACCGGGGAGCTGTTTTTT. Protein: CAFDRGSYTGELFF. Variable domain in full (rest from reference TRBV30 and TRBJ2-2): SQTIHQWPATLVQPVGSPLSLECTVEGTSNPNLYWYRQAAGRGLQLLFYSVGIGQISSEVPQNLSASRPQDRQFILSSKKLLLSDSGFYLCAFDRGSYTGELFFGEGSRLTVL.

This clone was detected only once. The chain has TRBV5-1 and TRBJ2-3, with TRBD1 matching over 7 bases. The CDR3 covers 15 residues. V gave up 7 bases and J gave up 2 bases; unmatched junction bases: 10. Germline CDR1 SGHRS, CDR2 YFSETQ. CDR3 residues: CASPYDRDDTDTQYF. Here the CDR3 DNA reads TGCGCCAGCCCATACGACAGGGATGACACAGATACGCAGTATTTT.

This clone was seen more than once but under ten times. This chain connects TRBV7-9 to TRBJ2-3; TRBD1 matches 8 bases. Germline CDR1 SEHNR, CDR2 FQNEAQ (reference sequence). V dropped 6 bases and J dropped 0; count of bases not matched to a gene: 11. The CDR3 spans 17 residues. The CDR3 DNA reads TGTGCCAGCAGATCCGGACAGGGTTGGACTAGCACAGATACGCAGTATTTT. It encodes CASRSGQGWTSTDTQYF.

This clone rates as medium-sized (0.01 to 0.1%). The CDR3 here is CASSWGEDEQFF. Written as DNA, the CDR3 is TGTGCCAGCAGTTGGGGGGAGGATGAGCAGTTCTTC. The J gene is TRBJ2-1, the V gene TRBV2; the D gene is possibly TRBD2 (6 bases). Germline CDR1 is SNHLY and CDR2 is FYNNEI. This CDR3 has 12 amino acids. Trimming stripped 5 bases from V and 8 bases from J, with 10 bases between.

V is TRBV9 and J is TRBJ2-7, with 12 bases matching TRBD2. Germline CDR1 SGDLS, CDR2 YYNGEE. V trimming: 3 bases; J trimming: 3 bases; junction bases outside the gene matches: 7. CDR3 length: 16 residues. CDR3 sequence: CASSALGTSGHYEQYF. Written as DNA, the CDR3 is TGTGCCAGCAGCGCCCTCGGGACTAGCGGGCACTACGAGCAGTACTTC. The whole variable domain, remainder taken from reference TRBV9 and TRBJ2-7, is DSGVTQTPKHLITATGQRVTLRCSPRSGDLSVYWYQQSLDQGLQFLIQYYNGEERAKGNILERFSAQQFPDLHSELNLSSLELGDSALYFCASSALGTSGHYEQYFGPGTRLTVT.

V usage is TRBV4-2 and J usage is TRBJ1-2; D is ambiguous. This CDR3 is 13 amino acids long. V lost 1 base, J lost 3 bases, and 6 bases lay in between. The germline V gene encodes CDR1 LGHNA and CDR2 YNFKEQ. In nucleotides, the CDR3 is TGTGCCAGCAGCCAAGGAGACTACTATGGCTACACCTTC. This gives the protein CASSQGDYYGYTF.

The chain links TRBV2 to TRBJ2-3; tentatively, D is TRBD2 (5 bases). V was shortened by 7 bases and J by 5 bases, with 16 bases between the two germline ends. In germline, CDR1 is SNHLY, CDR2 FYNNEI. CDR3 length equals 14 residues. CDR3 DNA: TGTGCCAGCACCTACCGGGATTGGAGAGATACGCAGTATTTT. It specifies CASTYRDWRDTQYF.